Listed here are 27 T cell receptor beta chains from one sample, sequenced in a study of blood T cell repertoires in COVID-19. Produced via immunoSEQ multiplex PCR; TCRdb's table is partial and in-frame only. The repertoire holds about 170,000 clones, with 87% as singletons. Material: peripheral blood. Receptors were obtained from a man aged 18-30 years with active or convalescent COVID-19.

The chain recombines TRBV19 with TRBJ1-2, with TRBD1 identical over 9 bases. This CDR3 has 14 residues. Germline V CDR1 and CDR2: LNHDA, SQIVND (reference sequence). The V gene end was trimmed by 4 bases and the J gene end by 3 bases; junction bases not matched to a gene: 3. The chain's CDR3 is CASSRTGVHYGYTF. The DNA of the CDR3 is TGTGCCAGTAGTAGGACAGGGGTTCACTATGGCTACACCTTC.

The chain has TRBV10-1 and TRBJ2-7; TRBD1 agrees at 12 bases. The V and J ends lost 5 bases and 4 bases, in that order; junction bases with no gene match: 15. Germline loops: CDR1 WNHNN, CDR2 SYGVQD (reference sequence). CDR3 length: 18 residues. CDR3 DNA sequence: TGCGCCAGCAGTCCGGGGACAGGGGGCTTGGGGCCCGGATACGAGCAGTACGTC. Translated: CASSPGTGGLGPGYEQYV.

The V and J genes are TRBV19 and TRBJ1-5; D remains unclear. The V gene's germline CDR1 is LNHDA and CDR2 SQIVND (reference sequence). V lost 4 bases to trimming and J lost 9 bases, with 13 bases between them. This CDR3 spans 13 amino acids. The CDR3, as DNA: TGTGCCAGTAGTACCGGAATGGCAGGGCCCCAGCATTTT. This encodes CASSTGMAGPQHF.

Regarding this clone: The same CDR3 is also encoded by other DNA sequences in this sample. The chain couples TRBV27 to TRBJ2-7; TRBD2 might be the D (6 bases). CDR3 size: 14 residues. Germline V gene sequence: CDR1 MNHEY, CDR2 SMNVEV (reference sequence). The V gene lost 5 bases and the J gene lost 1 base, with 12 bases spanning the gap. The CDR3 region is CASSPLAGSYEQYF. The CDR3 DNA reads TGTGCCAGCAGTCCCCTTGCGGGGTCCTACGAGCAGTACTTC.

The chain combines TRBV7-9 with TRBJ2-2; D not certain. The CDR3 has 14 amino acids. Trimming cost V 2 bases and J 1 base, with 5 bases left between them. Germline V gene sequence: CDR1 SEHNR, CDR2 FQNEAQ (reference sequence). CDR3 sequence: CASSLTRNTGELFF. The CDR3 DNA is TGTGCCAGCAGCTTAACCAGGAACACCGGGGAGCTGTTTTTT.

V is TRBV3-1 (or the pseudogene TRBV3-2) and J is TRBJ1-4; possibly TRBD1 for D (6 bases). With 2 bases removed from V and 5 bases from J, the gap between germline ends came to 12 bases. Germline V gives CDR1 LGHDT, CDR2 YNNKEL (reference sequence). The CDR3 loop spans 15 amino acids. In DNA form, the CDR3 reads TGTGCCAGCAGCCAACAACAGGGAAACAATGAAAAACTGTTTTTT. As protein: CASSQQQGNNEKLFF.

The chain is built from TRBV7-3 and TRBJ2-1; TRBD1 matches at 10 bases. Germline CDR1 SGHTA, CDR2 FQGTGA. V shed 6 bases and J 6 bases; nucleotides not matched to a gene: 8. CDR3 length: 15 residues. In DNA form, the CDR3 reads TGTGCCAGCAGGTCCGGGACAGGGGAGCCCAATGAGCAGTTCTTC. This translates into CASRSGTGEPNEQFF.

This rearrangement joins TRBV10-3 to TRBJ2-1, with 7 bases that match TRBD2. With 3 bases clipped from V and 12 bases from J, the junction kept 17 bases outside the gene matches. This CDR3 contains 16 residues. Germline V gives CDR1 ENHRY, CDR2 SYGVKD. Here the CDR3 DNA reads TGTGCCATCAGTGACAGTAGGGGAGGGGAAGTTAGGCTGCAGTTCTTC. Translating gives CAISDSRGGEVRLQFF.

V gene TRBV7-2 combines with J gene TRBJ1-3; possibly TRBD1 for D (5 bases). Germline CDR1 reads SGHTA; CDR2 reads FQGNSA. The CDR3 is 15 amino acids. Between the trimmed V and J ends, which lost 7 bases and 0 bases, there was a span of 13 bases. This chain's CDR3 is CASTYRQFSGNTIYF. The CDR3 nucleotides read TGTGCCAGCACCTATAGACAGTTCTCTGGAAACACCATATATTTT.

The chain has TRBV12-3 or TRBV12-4 and TRBJ1-1, with TRBD1 matching 8 bases. The CDR3 covers 13 residues. The ends lost 2 bases at V and 7 bases at J; junction bases unmatched: 3. The CDR3 DNA reads as TGTGCCAGCAGTTTACAAGGACAGGGTGAAGCTTTCTTT. It codes for CASSLQGQGEAFF.

The rearrangement links TRBV27 to TRBJ2-5, with a possible D match to TRBD2 (5 bases). Between the trimmed V and J ends, which lost 0 bases and 4 bases, there was a span of 15 bases. The CDR3 sequence is 16 residues long. Per the germline V gene, CDR1 is MNHEY and CDR2 is SMNVEV (reference sequence). CDR3 amino acids: CASSLSASGTGETQYF. The CDR3 DNA sequence: TGTGCCAGCAGTTTATCGGCCAGCGGCACCGGAGAGACCCAGTACTTC.

The V and J genes are TRBV2 and TRBJ2-2; perhaps TRBD1 as D (6 bases). The germline CDR1 and CDR2 sequences are SNHLY and FYNNEI. This CDR3 has 16 residues. Trimming removed 6 bases at V and 3 bases at J, with 17 bases between. The DNA for the CDR3 is TGTGCCAGCAGGGGGGCTTCCAGCGGCGACACCGGGGAGCTGTTTTTT. Amino acid sequence: CASRGASSGDTGELFF.

This chain uses TRBV6-1 with TRBJ1-1; D unresolved. The CDR3 runs to 13 residues. The V end was cut by 2 bases, the J end by 5 bases, with 9 bases between. Per germline, CDR1 MNHNS and CDR2 SASEGT. The CDR3 here is CASSELGRTEAFF. The CDR3 bases are TGTGCCAGCAGTGAATTGGGGAGAACTGAAGCTTTCTTT.

This clone was seen repeatedly, ten times or more. The CDR3 here is CASSLRRGGTEAFF. The CDR3 coding sequence is TGTGCCAGCAGTTTACGTAGGGGGGGGACTGAAGCTTTCTTT. The rearrangement links TRBV27 to TRBJ1-1; tentatively, D is TRBD1 (6 bases). V was shortened by 2 bases and J by 5 bases, with 12 bases between the two germline ends. The CDR3 extends over 14 amino acids. Germline V gene data show CDR1 as MNHEY and CDR2 as SMNVEV (reference sequence).

The chain recombines TRBV7-9 with TRBJ1-5; D is uncertain. Trimming removed 4 bases from V and 4 bases from J, with 14 bases in between. The CDR3 sequence is 15 residues long. Germline lookup yields CDR1 SEHNR and CDR2 FQNEAQ (reference sequence). DNA for the CDR3: TGTGCCAGCAGCTCCGGAGGCCCAACAAATCAGCCCCAGCATTTT. This translates into CASSSGGPTNQPQHF.

This clone was observed once. V gene TRBV11-2 combines with J gene TRBJ2-3, with 10 nucleotides matching TRBD2. This CDR3 spans 15 amino acids. Germline V gene sequence: CDR1 SGHAT, CDR2 FQNNGV. With 5 bases clipped from V and 4 bases from J, the junction kept 6 bases outside the gene matches. The CDR3, as DNA: TGTGCCAGCAGCCCGAGCGGGGGGGCCTCAGATACGCAGTATTTT. As protein: CASSPSGGASDTQYF. Looking up the rest from reference TRBV11-2 and TRBJ2-3 gives the full variable domain: EAGVAQSPRYKIIEKRQSVAFWCNPISGHATLYWYQQILGQGPKLLIQFQNNGVVDDSQLPKDRFSAERLKGVDSTLKIQPAKLEDSAVYLCASSPSGGASDTQYFGPGTRLTVL.

The rearrangement links TRBV9 to TRBJ2-5; TRBD2 aligns across 7 bases. Germline V gives CDR1 SGDLS, CDR2 YYNGEE. V shed 0 bases, J shed 4 bases, and the junction held 9 bases outside the gene matches. This CDR3 contains 16 residues. CDR3 sequence (DNA): TGTGCCAGCAGCGTAGGGGGCGGCGGGGGTACAGAGACCCAGTACTTC. Protein sequence: CASSVGGGGGTETQYF.

The V and J genes are TRBV28 and TRBJ1-6; TRBD1 is a possible D gene (5 bases). Deletions cut 5 bases from V and 9 bases from J, with 14 bases between. This CDR3 has 14 residues. Germline loops: CDR1 MDHEN, CDR2 SYDVKM. The CDR3 sequence: CASSLQGIGSPLHF. CDR3 DNA sequence: TGTGCCAGCAGTCTCCAGGGTATCGGTTCACCCCTCCACTTT.

The rearrangement joins TRBV19 to TRBJ1-3; TRBD1 aligns across 10 bases. The CDR3 totals 16 residues. Per the germline V gene, CDR1 is LNHDA and CDR2 is SQIVND (reference sequence). V lost 4 bases and J lost 4; bases outside the gene matches: 7. CDR3 in DNA: TGTGCCAGTAGTACCCGGGACAGGGGACTCGGAAACACCATATATTTT. Amino acid sequence: CASSTRDRGLGNTIYF. Full variable domain (rest looked up from reference TRBV19 and TRBJ1-3): DGGITQSPKYLFRKEGQNVTLSCEQNLNHDAMYWYRQDPGQGLRLIYYSQIVNDFQKGDIAEGYSVSREKKESFPLTVTSAQKNPTAFYLCASSTRDRGLGNTIYFGEGSWLTVV.

This clone was recorded once. V usage is TRBV5-1 and J usage is TRBJ2-7; D is possibly TRBD1 (5 bases). This CDR3 comprises 16 residues. V gave up 0 bases and J gave up 4 bases, with 17 bases separating them. CDR1 is SGHRS and CDR2 is YFSETQ in the germline V gene. CDR3 loop: CASSLGVNGAKYEQYF. The CDR3 coding sequence is TGCGCCAGCAGCTTGGGAGTTAATGGGGCAAAATACGAGCAGTACTTC.

This clone was found a few times. The chain has TRBV2 and TRBJ1-2, with 9 nucleotides matching TRBD1. CDR1 and CDR2 from the germline V gene are SNHLY and FYNNEI. The trim removed 5 bases at V and 4 bases at J, leaving 5 bases unmatched. The CDR3 has 14 amino acids. Here the CDR3 reads CASSRQGDLYGYTF. The CDR3 nucleotides are TGTGCCAGCAGTCGACAGGGGGATCTCTATGGCTACACCTTC.

About this clone itself: At one boundary the junction diverges from the germline segment, which might be a read error. The chain couples TRBV2 to TRBJ1-2; D may be TRBD1 (5 bases). CDR1 and CDR2 (germline): SNHLY, FYNNEI. CDR3 size: 16 residues. CDR3 sequence (DNA): TGTGCCAGCACTGAACGGGAGTCGGGGGACTACTATGGCTACACCTTC. Protein product: CASTERESGDYYGYTF.

This chain joins TRBV19 and TRBJ1-1, with D hard to call. CDR1 LNHDA and CDR2 SQIVND come from the germline V gene (reference sequence). The CDR3 totals 14 residues. Trimming took 7 bases from V and 3 from J, leaving 15 bases between them. The DNA of the CDR3 is TGTGCCAGTACTCATATGACGGACTACACTGAAGCTTTCTTT. This sequence encodes CASTHMTDYTEAFF.

The rearrangement links TRBV5-1 to TRBJ2-3, with D perhaps matching TRBD2 (5 bases). Trimming shortened V by 0 bases and J by 10 bases, and 18 bases separated the two germline ends. Germline assignment: CDR1 SGHRS and CDR2 YFSETQ. The CDR3 is made up of 15 amino acids. DNA of the CDR3: TGCGCCAGCAGCTTGGAGGTCGGGGAGCCGGGCGCGCAGTATTTT. Amino acids: CASSLEVGEPGAQYF.

J is TRBJ1-5 and V is TRBV28; D might be TRBD1 (5 bases). This CDR3 has 15 residues. With 11 bases removed from V and 0 bases from J, the gap between germline ends came to 17 bases. CDR1 and CDR2 (germline): MDHEN, SYDVKM. This CDR3 reads CAGMAGRYSNQPQHF. CDR3 nucleotides: TGTGCCGGCATGGCGGGACGATATAGCAATCAGCCCCAGCATTTT.

To note about this clone: No DNA is shown, since the ends of the CDR3 on it are uncertain; the CDR3 is the one TCRdb lists. This chain links TRBV28 with TRBJ2-2; the table's D call of TRBD2 was not tested on the DNA. Including both end residues, the CDR3 is 12 amino acids long. Germline CDR1 is MDHEN and CDR2 is SYDVKM. CDR3 residues: CASSSSGGELFF.

The rearrangement links TRBV7-9 to TRBJ2-5; 9 nucleotides align to TRBD1. Looked up from germline, CDR1 is SEHNR and CDR2 is FQNEAQ (reference sequence). The CDR3 consists of 15 residues. Unmatched junction bases numbered 2, after V lost 2 bases and J lost 1 base. The CDR3 region is CASSLMTGGQETQYF. CDR3 DNA: TGTGCCAGCAGCTTAATGACAGGGGGCCAAGAGACCCAGTACTTC. Variable domain in full (rest from reference TRBV7-9 and TRBJ2-5): DTGVSQNPRHKITKRGQNVTFRCDPISEHNRLYWYRQTLGQGPEFLTYFQNEAQLEKSRLLSDRFSAERPKGSFSTLEIQRTEQGDSAMYLCASSLMTGGQETQYFGPGTRLLVL.